This TCR beta chain was recovered during a study of metastatic and nonmetastatic thyroid tumors. Study-level findings and limits: According to reports, the diversity of TCR beta was significantly higher in malignant thyroid tumors than in benign nodules, and this held in both blood and tumor samples.

This clone was seen ten or more times. What it recognizes is unknown. Thyroid surgery took place with no prior treatment in any patient. Authors' analysis steps: The distant-metastasis classifier for papillary thyroid cancer was built from CDR3 differences across clinicopathological groups. TCRdb called clones again from the PCR reads with MiXCR. The V and J calls follow TCRdb's processing rather than the paper's. This table holds approximately 24,000 clones, 14% to 15% found once. This CDR3 spans 13 amino acids. V lost 6 bases and J lost 2, with 8 bases in between. The sample was blood. The clonotype originates from a female donor with papillary thyroid cancer or a benign thyroid nodule (not recorded which). Some clones in this sample may be carry-over from other donors' samples. The rearrangement uses TRBV12-3 or TRBV12-4 and TRBJ1-5; no clear D. The CDR3 is CASSMGGNQPQHF. CDR3 nucleotide sequence: TGTGCCAGCAGCATGGGAGGCAATCAGCCCCAGCATTTT.